This TCR beta chain derives from a study of post-analysis software for immune sequencing data. Findings of the study overall: Compared with controls, patients had more of five TRBV segments, including TRBV5-6, TRBV5-1 and TRBV20-1.

The ends lost 5 bases at V and 1 base at J; junction bases unmatched: 8. The CDR3 runs 18 residues. Germline V gene lookup returns CDR1 SGHTA and CDR2 FQGNSA. Unique-molecular-identifier-tagged TCR beta cDNA libraries were used. TCRdb fed the PCR reads into MiXCR, producing one record per CDR3 protein. This sample has about 150,000 distinct CDR3 sequences, with approximately 31% found just once. This clonotype was seen repeatedly, ten times or more. The antigen remains unidentified. The receptor was isolated from a girl aged 5-17 years with multiple sclerosis. The sample taken for sequencing was blood. The chain is built from TRBV7-2 and TRBJ2-3; 14 bases agree with TRBD2. The CDR3 DNA reads TGTGCCAGCAGCGAAGGGACTAGCGGGAGCGTCGGCACAGATACGCAGTATTTT. Translated, it gives CASSEGTSGSVGTDTQYF.